The 2 T cell receptor beta chains reported below all come from one sample, sequenced in a study of blood T cell repertoires in COVID-19. Only in-frame clones appear in the TCRdb table, and some are missing; sequencing was by immunoSEQ multiplex PCR. This repertoire shows hundreds of thousands of clones, 80% to 90% found once; its top ten account for roughly 1.2%. Sequencing was carried out using peripheral blood. These receptors originate from a man in his forties with acute or convalescent COVID-19.

This clone was observed a few times. The genes are TRBV7-9 and TRBJ1-2, with 7 bases aligning to TRBD1. This CDR3 region has 16 residues. J gave up 8 bases and V 5 bases, and 17 bases lay outside the gene matches. CDR1 and CDR2 (germline): SEHNR, FQNEAQ (reference sequence). CDR3: CASSPRGASESGGYTF. The CDR3 region has the DNA TGTGCCAGCAGCCCCAGGGGGGCATCCGAAAGCGGGGGCTACACCTTC.

The chain recombines TRBV27 with TRBJ2-7, with 7 nucleotides matching TRBD2. This CDR3 spans 14 amino acids. Looked up from germline, CDR1 is MNHEY and CDR2 is SMNVEV (reference sequence). V lost 4 bases to trimming and J lost 2 bases; unmatched junction nucleotides: 5. The CDR3 loop is CASSWEGKAYEQYF. Here the CDR3 DNA reads TGTGCCAGCAGTTGGGAGGGAAAAGCCTACGAGCAGTACTTC.